This T cell receptor beta chain is drawn from a study of read filtering for tumor transcriptome and immune sequencing. Points from the study as a whole: RNA-seq captured clonotypes less deeply and reliably than IR-seq.

There are 13 residues in the CDR3. Note on this clonotype: Its specificity is unknown. This sequence may be a read error, since a much larger clone differs from it by one base.

The library was built from roughly 400 ng RNA with molecular barcoded adaptors for alpha/delta and beta/gamma chains. TCRdb re-called the reads with MiXCR, one entry per CDR3 protein. Altogether 100,000 to 150,000 distinct CDR3 sequences are present, over 10% being singletons, with the ten largest covering approximately 8%. The sequenced sample was a population of CD138-negative cells sorted from bone marrow. This TCR was recovered from a donor at least 40 years old with multiple myeloma. The V call is TRBV12-3 or TRBV12-4, the J call TRBJ1-1; D gene unclear. CDR3 amino acids: CASSTRRHTVAFF. CDR3 nucleotides: TGTGCCAGCAGTACCCGACGGCACACTGTAGCTTTCTTT.